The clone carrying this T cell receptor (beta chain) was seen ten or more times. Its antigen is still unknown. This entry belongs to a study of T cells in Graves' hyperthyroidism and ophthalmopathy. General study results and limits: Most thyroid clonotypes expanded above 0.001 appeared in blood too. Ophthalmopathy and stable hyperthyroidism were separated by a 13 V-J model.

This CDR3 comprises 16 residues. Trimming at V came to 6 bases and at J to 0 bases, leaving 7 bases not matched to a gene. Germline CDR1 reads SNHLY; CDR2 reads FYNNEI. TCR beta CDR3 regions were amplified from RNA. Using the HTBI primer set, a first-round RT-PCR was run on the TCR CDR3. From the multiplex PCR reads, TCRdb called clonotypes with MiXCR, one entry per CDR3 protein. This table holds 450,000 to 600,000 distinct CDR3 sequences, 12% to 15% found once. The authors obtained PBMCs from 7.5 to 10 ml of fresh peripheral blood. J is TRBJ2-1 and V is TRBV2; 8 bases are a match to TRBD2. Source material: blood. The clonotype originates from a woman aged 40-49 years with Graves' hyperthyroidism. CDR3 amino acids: CASSREGRSSYNEQFF. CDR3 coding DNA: TGTGCCAGCAGCCGGGAGGGGCGGAGCTCCTACAATGAGCAGTTCTTC.